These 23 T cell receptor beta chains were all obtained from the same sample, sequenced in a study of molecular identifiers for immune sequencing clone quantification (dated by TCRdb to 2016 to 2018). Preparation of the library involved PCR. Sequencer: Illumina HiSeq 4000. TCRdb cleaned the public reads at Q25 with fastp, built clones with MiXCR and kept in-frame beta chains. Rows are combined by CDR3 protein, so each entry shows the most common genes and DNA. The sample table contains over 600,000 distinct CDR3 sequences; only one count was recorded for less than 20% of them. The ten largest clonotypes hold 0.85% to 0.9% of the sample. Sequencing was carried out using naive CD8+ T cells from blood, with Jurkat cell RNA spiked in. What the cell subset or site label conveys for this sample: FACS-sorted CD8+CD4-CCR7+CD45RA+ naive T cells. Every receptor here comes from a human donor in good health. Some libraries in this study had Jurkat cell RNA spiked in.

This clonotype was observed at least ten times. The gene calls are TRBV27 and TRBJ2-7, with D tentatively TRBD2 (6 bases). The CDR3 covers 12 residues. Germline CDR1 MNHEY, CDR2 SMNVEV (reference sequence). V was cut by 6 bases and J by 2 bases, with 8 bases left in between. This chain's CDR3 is CASRTGAYEQYF. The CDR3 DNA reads TGTGCCAGCAGGACGGGGGCCTACGAGCAGTACTTC.

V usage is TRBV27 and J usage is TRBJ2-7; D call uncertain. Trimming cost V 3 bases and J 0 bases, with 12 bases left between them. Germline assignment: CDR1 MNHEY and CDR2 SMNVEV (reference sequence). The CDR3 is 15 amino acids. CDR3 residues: CASSFLGWGSYEQYF. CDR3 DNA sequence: TGTGCCAGCAGTTTCCTGGGATGGGGCTCCTACGAGCAGTACTTC.

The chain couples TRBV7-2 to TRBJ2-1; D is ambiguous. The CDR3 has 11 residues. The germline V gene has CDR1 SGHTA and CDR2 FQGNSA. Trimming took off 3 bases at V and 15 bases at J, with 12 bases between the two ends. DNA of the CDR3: TGTGCCAGCAGCTTCGGGTTAGCAAGGTTCTTC. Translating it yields CASSFGLARFF.

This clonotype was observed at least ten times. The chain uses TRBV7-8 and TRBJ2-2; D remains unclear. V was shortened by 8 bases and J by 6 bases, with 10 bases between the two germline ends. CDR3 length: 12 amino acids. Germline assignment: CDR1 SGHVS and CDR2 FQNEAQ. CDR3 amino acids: CASLHGSGELFF. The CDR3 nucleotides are TGTGCCAGCCTGCATGGATCCGGGGAGCTGTTTTTT.

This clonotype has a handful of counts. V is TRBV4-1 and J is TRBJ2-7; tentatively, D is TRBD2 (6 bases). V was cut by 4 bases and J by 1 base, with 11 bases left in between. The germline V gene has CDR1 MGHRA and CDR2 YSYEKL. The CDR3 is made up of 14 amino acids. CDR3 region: CASSRDWASYEQYF. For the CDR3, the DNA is TGCGCCAGCAGCCGGGACTGGGCTTCCTACGAGCAGTACTTC.

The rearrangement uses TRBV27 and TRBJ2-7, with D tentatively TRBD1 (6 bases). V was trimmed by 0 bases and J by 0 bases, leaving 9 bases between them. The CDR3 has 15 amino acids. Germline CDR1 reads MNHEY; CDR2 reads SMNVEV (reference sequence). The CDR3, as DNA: TGTGCCAGCAGTTTATCGGGGACAAACTCCTACGAGCAGTACTTC. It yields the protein CASSLSGTNSYEQYF.

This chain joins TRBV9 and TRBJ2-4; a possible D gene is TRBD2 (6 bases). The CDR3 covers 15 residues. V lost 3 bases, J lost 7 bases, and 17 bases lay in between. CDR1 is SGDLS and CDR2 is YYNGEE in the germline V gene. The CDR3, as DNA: TGTGCCAGCAGCGCAGAAGACGGGGGATTGAACATTCAGTACTTC. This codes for CASSAEDGGLNIQYF. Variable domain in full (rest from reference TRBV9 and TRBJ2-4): DSGVTQTPKHLITATGQRVTLRCSPRSGDLSVYWYQQSLDQGLQFLIQYYNGEERAKGNILERFSAQQFPDLHSELNLSSLELGDSALYFCASSAEDGGLNIQYFGAGTRLSVL.

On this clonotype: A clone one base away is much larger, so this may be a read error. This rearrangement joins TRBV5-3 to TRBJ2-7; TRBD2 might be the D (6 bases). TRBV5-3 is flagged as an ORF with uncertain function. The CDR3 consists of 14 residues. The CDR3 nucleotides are TGTGCCAGCAGCTTGGGGGACTCACCCCACGAGCAGTACTTC. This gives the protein CASSLGDSPHEQYF.

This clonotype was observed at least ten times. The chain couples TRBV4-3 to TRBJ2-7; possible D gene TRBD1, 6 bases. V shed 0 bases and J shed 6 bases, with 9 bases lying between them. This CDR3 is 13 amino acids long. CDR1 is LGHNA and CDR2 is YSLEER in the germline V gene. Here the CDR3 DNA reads TGCGCCAGCAGCCAAGAGCAGGGGCGCGAGCAGTACTTC. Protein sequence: CASSQEQGREQYF.

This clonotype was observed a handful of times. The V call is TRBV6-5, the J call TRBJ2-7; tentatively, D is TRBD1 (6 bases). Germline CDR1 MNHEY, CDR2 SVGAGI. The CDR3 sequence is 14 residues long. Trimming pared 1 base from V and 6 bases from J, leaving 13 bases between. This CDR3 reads CASSYYGGAAEQYF. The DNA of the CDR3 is TGTGCCAGCAGTTACTATGGGGGCGCGGCCGAGCAGTACTTC.

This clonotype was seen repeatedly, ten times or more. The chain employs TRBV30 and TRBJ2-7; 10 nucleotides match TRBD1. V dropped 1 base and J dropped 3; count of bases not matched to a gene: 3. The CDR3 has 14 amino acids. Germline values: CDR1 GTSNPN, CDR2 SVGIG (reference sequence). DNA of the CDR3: TGTGCCTGGAGTGCCCGGGACAGGGGCTACGAGCAGTACTTC. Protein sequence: CAWSARDRGYEQYF.

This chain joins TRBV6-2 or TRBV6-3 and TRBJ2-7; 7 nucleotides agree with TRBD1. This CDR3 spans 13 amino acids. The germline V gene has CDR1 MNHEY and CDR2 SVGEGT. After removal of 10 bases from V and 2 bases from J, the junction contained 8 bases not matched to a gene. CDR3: CATVDRAAYEQYF. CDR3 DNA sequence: TGTGCCACCGTAGACAGGGCGGCCTACGAGCAGTACTTC.

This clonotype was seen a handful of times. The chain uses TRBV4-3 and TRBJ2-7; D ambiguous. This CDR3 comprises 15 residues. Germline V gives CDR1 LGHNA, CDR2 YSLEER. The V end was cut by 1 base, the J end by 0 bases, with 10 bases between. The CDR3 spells CASSQGTGYSYEQYF. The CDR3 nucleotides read TGCGCCAGCAGCCAAGGTACGGGCTACTCCTACGAGCAGTACTTC.

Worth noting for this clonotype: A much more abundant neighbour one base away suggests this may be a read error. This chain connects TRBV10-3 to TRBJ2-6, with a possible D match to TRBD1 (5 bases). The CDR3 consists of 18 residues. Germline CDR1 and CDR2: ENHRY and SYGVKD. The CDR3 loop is CAISSDRLNYSGANALTF. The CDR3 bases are TGTGCCATCAGCTCTGACAGACTTAACTACTCTGGGGCCAACGCCCTGACTTTC.

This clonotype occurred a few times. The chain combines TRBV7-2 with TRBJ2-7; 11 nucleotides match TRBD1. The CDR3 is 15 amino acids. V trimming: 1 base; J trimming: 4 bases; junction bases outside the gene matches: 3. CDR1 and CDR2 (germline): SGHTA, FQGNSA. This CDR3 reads CASSLEGQGGYEQYF. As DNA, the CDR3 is TGTGCCAGCAGCTTAGAGGGACAGGGGGGATACGAGCAGTACTTC.

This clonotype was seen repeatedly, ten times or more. The CDR3 reads CATTVMGQGTYEQYF. Here the CDR3 DNA reads TGTGCCACGACAGTTATGGGACAGGGAACCTACGAGCAGTACTTC. The gene calls are TRBV19 and TRBJ2-7; 9 bases match TRBD1. With V trimmed by 10 bases and J by 2 bases, 12 bases remained unmatched. This CDR3 has 15 amino acids. Germline V gene lookup returns CDR1 LNHDA and CDR2 SQIVND (reference sequence). Supplemented by reference TRBV19 and TRBJ2-7, the full variable domain reads DGGITQSPKYLFRKEGQNVTLSCEQNLNHDAMYWYRQDPGQGLRLIYYSQIVNDFQKGDIAEGYSVSREKKESFPLTVTSAQKNPTAFYLCATTVMGQGTYEQYFGPGTRLTVT.

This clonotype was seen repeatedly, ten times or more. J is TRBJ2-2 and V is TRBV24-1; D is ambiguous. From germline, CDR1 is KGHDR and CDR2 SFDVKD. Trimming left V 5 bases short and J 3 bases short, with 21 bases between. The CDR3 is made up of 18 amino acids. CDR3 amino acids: CATSGSRSVRLDTGELFF. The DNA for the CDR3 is TGTGCCACCAGTGGGTCGAGGTCGGTCCGGTTGGACACCGGGGAGCTGTTTTTT.

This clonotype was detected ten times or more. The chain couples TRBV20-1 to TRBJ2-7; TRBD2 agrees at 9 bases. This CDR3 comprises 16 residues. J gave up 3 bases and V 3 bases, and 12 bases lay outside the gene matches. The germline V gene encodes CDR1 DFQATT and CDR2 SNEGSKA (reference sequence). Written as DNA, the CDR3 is TGCAGTGCTAGGGGGGACCGACTAGCGGTGATCTACGAGCAGTACTTC. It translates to CSARGDRLAVIYEQYF.

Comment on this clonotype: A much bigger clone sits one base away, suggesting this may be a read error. Here the CDR3 DNA reads TGTGCCAGCAGTCTGACACTATACAATGAGCAGCTCTTC. Translation: CASSLTLYNEQLF. The chain joins TRBV2 to TRBJ2-1; no clear D. Per the germline V gene, CDR1 is SNHLY and CDR2 is FYNNEI. The CDR3 spans 13 residues.

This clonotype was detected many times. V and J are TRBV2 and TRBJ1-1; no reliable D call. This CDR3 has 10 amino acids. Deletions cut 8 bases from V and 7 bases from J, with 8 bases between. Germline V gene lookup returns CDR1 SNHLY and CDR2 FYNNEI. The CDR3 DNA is TGTGCCAGCCTGGGAGTTGAAGCTTTCTTT. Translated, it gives CASLGVEAFF.

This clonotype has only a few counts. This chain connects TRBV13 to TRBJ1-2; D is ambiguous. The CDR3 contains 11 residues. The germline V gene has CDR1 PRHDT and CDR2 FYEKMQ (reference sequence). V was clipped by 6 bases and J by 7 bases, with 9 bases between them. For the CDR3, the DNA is TGTGCCAGCAGTGAGAGGGTTGGCTACACCTTC. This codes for CASSERVGYTF.

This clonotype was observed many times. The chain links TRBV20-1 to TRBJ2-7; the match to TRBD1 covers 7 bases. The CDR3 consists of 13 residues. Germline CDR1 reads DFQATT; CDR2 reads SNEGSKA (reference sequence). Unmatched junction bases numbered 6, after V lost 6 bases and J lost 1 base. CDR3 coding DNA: TGCAGTGCCTCGACAGGGTGGTCCTACGAGCAGTACTTC. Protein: CSASTGWSYEQYF.

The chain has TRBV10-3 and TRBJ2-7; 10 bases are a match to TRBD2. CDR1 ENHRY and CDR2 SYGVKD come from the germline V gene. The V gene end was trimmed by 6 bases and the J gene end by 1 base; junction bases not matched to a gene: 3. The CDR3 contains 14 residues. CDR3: CAIRSSGSSYEQYF. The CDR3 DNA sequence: TGTGCCATCAGGTCTAGCGGGAGTTCCTACGAGCAGTACTTC.